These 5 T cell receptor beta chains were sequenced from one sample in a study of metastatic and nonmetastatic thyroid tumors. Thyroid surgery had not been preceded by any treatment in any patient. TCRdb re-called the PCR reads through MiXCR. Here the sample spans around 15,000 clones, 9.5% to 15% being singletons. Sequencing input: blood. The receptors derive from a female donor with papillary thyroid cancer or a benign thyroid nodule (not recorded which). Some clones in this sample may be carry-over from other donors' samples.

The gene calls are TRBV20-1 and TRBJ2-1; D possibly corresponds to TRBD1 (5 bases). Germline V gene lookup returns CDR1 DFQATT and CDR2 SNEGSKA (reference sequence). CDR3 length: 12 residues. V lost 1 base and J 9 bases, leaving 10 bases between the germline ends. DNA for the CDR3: TGCAGTGCTAGAGTCAGGGCAACTGAGCAGTTCTTC. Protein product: CSARVRATEQFF.

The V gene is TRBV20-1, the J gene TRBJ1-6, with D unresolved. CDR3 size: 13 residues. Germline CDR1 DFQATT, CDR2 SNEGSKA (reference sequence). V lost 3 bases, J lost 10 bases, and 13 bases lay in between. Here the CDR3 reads CSASYGEGSPLHF. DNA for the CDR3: TGCAGTGCTAGTTACGGGGAAGGCTCACCCCTCCACTTT.

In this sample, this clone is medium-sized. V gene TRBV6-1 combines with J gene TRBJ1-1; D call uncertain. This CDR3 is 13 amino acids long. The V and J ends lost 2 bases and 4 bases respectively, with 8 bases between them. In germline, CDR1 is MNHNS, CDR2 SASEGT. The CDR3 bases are TGTGCCAGCAGTGAATACAGAGTCACTGAAGCTTTCTTT. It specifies CASSEYRVTEAFF.

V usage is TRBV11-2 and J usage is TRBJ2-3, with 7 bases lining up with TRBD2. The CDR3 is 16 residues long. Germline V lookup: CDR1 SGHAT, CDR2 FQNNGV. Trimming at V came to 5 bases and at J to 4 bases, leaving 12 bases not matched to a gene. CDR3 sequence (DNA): TGTGCCAGCAGCCACCCTGGGGGGGGGGTGTCAGATACGCAGTATTTT. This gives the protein CASSHPGGGVSDTQYF.

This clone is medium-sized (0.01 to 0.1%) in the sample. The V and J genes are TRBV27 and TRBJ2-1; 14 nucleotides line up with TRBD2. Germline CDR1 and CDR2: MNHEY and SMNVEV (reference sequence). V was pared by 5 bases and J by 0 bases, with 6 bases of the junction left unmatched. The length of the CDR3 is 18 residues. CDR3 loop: CASSAGTSGSRSYNEQFF. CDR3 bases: TGTGCCAGCAGTGCCGGGACTAGCGGGAGTCGCTCCTACAATGAGCAGTTCTTC.